These 32 T cell receptor beta chains originate from one sample sequenced in a study of T cells in Graves' hyperthyroidism and ophthalmopathy. RNA transcripts provided the source from which TCR beta CDR3 regions were amplified. The TCR CDR3 first-round RT-PCR relied on the HTBI primer set. TCRdb reanalysed the multiplex PCR reads using MiXCR and keeps one entry per CDR3 protein. Among fewer than 450,000 distinct CDR3 sequences listed, under 20% were seen once. Sequencing was done on a sample of blood. These receptors were obtained from a man between 18 and 29 years old with Graves' ophthalmopathy.

This clonotype has at least ten counts. The rearrangement uses TRBV20-1 and TRBJ1-5; perhaps TRBD1 as D (5 bases). Germline loops: CDR1 DFQATT, CDR2 SNEGSKA (reference sequence). Trimming cost V 0 bases and J 7 bases, with 13 bases left between them. CDR3 size: 14 residues. The CDR3 loop is CSAREGTFGQPQHF. The CDR3 DNA is TGCAGTGCTAGAGAAGGGACTTTCGGGCAGCCCCAGCATTTT.

The table lists this clonotype with a few counts. CDR3 in amino acids: CASSYSTSEETQYF. CDR3 bases: TGTGCCAGCAGTTACTCGACTAGCGAAGAGACCCAGTACTTC. The chain employs TRBV6-6 and TRBJ2-5; TRBD2 agrees at 8 bases. From germline, CDR1 is MNHNY and CDR2 SVGAGI (reference sequence). The CDR3 is made up of 14 amino acids. The V gene end was trimmed by 0 bases and the J gene end by 3 bases; junction bases not matched to a gene: 0.

The chain uses TRBV7-3 and TRBJ2-5, with a possible D match to TRBD2 (6 bases). V lost 1 base and J lost 3, with 9 bases in between. Germline V gene sequence: CDR1 SGHTA, CDR2 FQGTGA. The CDR3 contains 14 residues. The CDR3 coding sequence is TGTGCCAGCAGCTTAAATCCGGGGGAAGAGACCCAGTACTTC. Its translation is CASSLNPGEETQYF. Full variable domain (outside the CDR3, taken from reference TRBV7-3 and TRBJ2-5): GAGVSQTPSNKVTEKGKYVELRCDPISGHTALYWYRQSLGQGPEFLIYFQGTGAADDSGLPNDRFFAVRPEGSVSTLKIQRTERGDSAVYLCASSLNPGEETQYFGPGTRLLVL.

The chain uses TRBV27 and TRBJ2-2; D is possibly TRBD2 (5 bases). The CDR3 sequence is 17 residues long. The V and J ends lost 7 bases and 1 base respectively, with 19 bases between them. CDR1 MNHEY and CDR2 SMNVEV come from the germline V gene (reference sequence). CDR3 sequence reads: CASTYQSGWGNTGELFF. Written as DNA, the CDR3 is TGTGCCAGCACCTACCAATCGGGGTGGGGGAACACCGGGGAGCTGTTTTTT.

This clonotype was recorded only once. It may be a read error: a sequence one base away is much more abundant. The chain combines TRBV12-3 or TRBV12-4 with TRBJ1-2, with a weak D call TRBD1 (6 bases). The CDR3 extends over 13 amino acids. V shed 7 bases and J shed 8 bases, with 17 bases lying between them. The CDR3 sequence is CASNLSTGLGYTF. The CDR3 region has the DNA TGTGCCAGCAATCTCTCTACAGGGTTGGGCTACACCTTC.

V usage is TRBV15 and J usage is TRBJ1-2, with D perhaps matching TRBD1 (6 bases). CDR3 length equals 15 residues. Trimming stripped 3 bases from V and 6 bases from J, with 17 bases between. Germline loops: CDR1 LNHNV, CDR2 YYDKDF (reference sequence). The CDR3 DNA sequence: TGTGCCACCAGCAGCTGGACAGAGCCTCGGAATGGCTACACCTTC. It translates to CATSSWTEPRNGYTF. Full variable domain (rest looked up from reference TRBV15 and TRBJ1-2): DAMVIQNPRYQVTQFGKPVTLSCSQTLNHNVMYWYQQKSSQAPKLLFHYYDKDFNNEADTPDNFQSRRPNTSFCFLDIRSPGLGDTAMYLCATSSWTEPRNGYTFGSGTRLTVV.

This clonotype occurred many times. The chain carries TRBV28 and TRBJ1-6; 10 nucleotides line up with TRBD1. CDR3 length equals 15 residues. Germline trimming cut 4 bases from V and 5 bases from J; bases unmatched to any gene: 2. CDR1 is MDHEN, CDR2 SYDVKM, per germline. The CDR3 nucleotides are TGTGCCAGCAGTTCCGGGACAGGGGATAATTCACCCCTCCACTTT. Translating it yields CASSSGTGDNSPLHF.

The chain carries TRBV19 and TRBJ2-7, with D possibly matching TRBD1 (6 bases). CDR3 length equals 12 residues. The V gene lost 4 bases and the J gene lost 4 bases, with 8 bases spanning the gap. Germline loops: CDR1 LNHDA, CDR2 SQIVND (reference sequence). The CDR3 coding sequence is TGTGCCAGTAGTAACAGGGATTACGAGCAGTACTTC. This sequence encodes CASSNRDYEQYF.

This clonotype was detected many times. The CDR3 loop is CASSVGPDSPLHF. The CDR3 region has the DNA TGTGCCAGCAGCGTAGGGCCCGACTCACCCCTCCACTTT. The chain joins TRBV9 to TRBJ1-6; no clear D gene. Trimming left V 0 bases short and J 10 bases short, with 8 bases between. The CDR3 sequence is 13 residues long. Germline CDR1 reads SGDLS; CDR2 reads YYNGEE.

With respect to this clonotype: Since a much larger clone is just one base distant, this may be a read error. The genes are TRBV5-1 and TRBJ1-2; the match to TRBD1 covers 8 bases. Unmatched junction bases numbered 3, after V lost 3 bases and J lost 2 bases. Germline V lookup: CDR1 SGHRS, CDR2 YFSETQ. The CDR3 consists of 14 residues. As DNA, the CDR3 is TGCGCCAGCAGCTCCCGGGACAGGAACTATGGCTACACCTTC. Amino acid sequence: CASSSRDRNYGYTF.

Turning to this clonotype: One end of the junction fails to match germline, which may point to a read error. The chain links TRBV11-2 to TRBJ2-7; perhaps D is TRBD1 or TRBD2 (5 bases each). This CDR3 has 15 residues. The germline V gene encodes CDR1 SGHAT and CDR2 FQNNGV. The CDR3 sequence is CAGSRPGPRPYEQYF. Written as DNA, the CDR3 is TGTGCCGGCAGCAGACCGGGGCCTAGACCTTACGAGCAGTACTTC.

This clonotype has a count of ten or more. This sequence joins TRBV24-1 and TRBJ1-5; D not resolved. V was pared by 3 bases and J by 0 bases, with 11 bases between. Germline V gene lookup returns CDR1 KGHDR and CDR2 SFDVKD. The CDR3 loop spans 16 amino acids. CDR3 sequence: CATSDGRRYSNQPQHF. The CDR3 nucleotides read TGTGCCACCAGTGATGGCCGGCGCTATAGCAATCAGCCCCAGCATTTT.

V gene TRBV28 combines with J gene TRBJ1-5; 9 bases are shared with TRBD1. Losses at the gene ends were 5 bases for V and 6 bases for J; bases not matched to a gene: 8. Germline V CDR1 and CDR2: MDHEN, SYDVKM. The CDR3 runs 15 residues. In DNA, the CDR3 is TGTGCCAGCAGTCTCCCGGGACAGGGAAGTCAGCCCCAGCATTTT. It specifies CASSLPGQGSQPQHF.

This clonotype was detected only a few times. The CDR3 DNA reads as TGCGCCAGCAGCTTGAGGGGACAGGGGAACACTGAAGCTTTCTTT. This encodes CASSLRGQGNTEAFF. The rearrangement links TRBV5-1 to TRBJ1-1, with 9 bases aligning to TRBD1. After removal of 1 base from V and 1 base from J, the junction contained 2 bases not matched to a gene. CDR1 and CDR2 (germline): SGHRS, YFSETQ. The CDR3 runs 15 residues.

This clonotype was counted at least ten times. The chain combines TRBV3-1 with TRBJ1-1; TRBD1 matches at 7 bases. The CDR3 has 15 residues. The germline V gene encodes CDR1 LGHDT and CDR2 YNNKEL (reference sequence). Losses at the gene ends were 4 bases for V and 1 base for J; bases not matched to a gene: 6. This chain's CDR3 is CASSPGGQRNTEAFF. CDR3 bases: TGTGCCAGCAGCCCAGGGGGACAACGGAACACTGAAGCTTTCTTT.

This clonotype was detected many times. In DNA form, the CDR3 reads TGTGCCAGCAGCCCCGGGACGACGGAGGGCTACACCTTC. Amino acids: CASSPGTTEGYTF. This chain links TRBV12-3 or TRBV12-4 with TRBJ1-2; a possible D gene is TRBD1 (5 bases). Trimming took off 6 bases at V and 8 bases at J, with 16 bases between the two ends. The CDR3 is 13 amino acids.

The V gene is TRBV3-1, the J gene TRBJ1-2, with TRBD1 identical over 8 bases. The CDR3 is 16 amino acids. Germline V gene data show CDR1 as LGHDT and CDR2 as YNNKEL (reference sequence). Trimming took 4 bases from V and 1 from J; bases not matched to a gene: 8. CDR3 nucleotides: TGTGCCAGCAGCCCCAGGGGGCGTCATAATAACTATGGCTACACCTTC. It translates to CASSPRGRHNNYGYTF.

The sample holds a few counts of this clonotype. The chain combines TRBV6-1 with TRBJ1-2, with TRBD1 identical over 8 bases. Per germline, CDR1 MNHNS and CDR2 SASEGT. V gave up 3 bases and J gave up 2 bases; unmatched junction bases: 5. This CDR3 contains 15 residues. CDR3 DNA sequence: TGTGCCAGCAGTGACAGACAGGGGCTCAACTATGGCTACACCTTC. Translated: CASSDRQGLNYGYTF.

This sequence joins TRBV28 and TRBJ2-1, with TRBD1 identical over 9 bases. Losses at the gene ends were 5 bases for V and 7 bases for J; bases not matched to a gene: 12. Germline values: CDR1 MDHEN, CDR2 SYDVKM. This CDR3 contains 16 residues. CDR3 sequence: CASSRPGTGSENEQFF. The CDR3 coding sequence is TGTGCCAGCAGTCGCCCCGGGACAGGGTCAGAAAATGAGCAGTTCTTC.

This chain uses TRBV7-3 with TRBJ1-6; D call uncertain. Germline CDR1 SGHTA, CDR2 FQGTGA. The ends were cut back, 7 bases at V and 9 bases at J, with 7 bases in the middle. The CDR3 is made up of 11 amino acids. The CDR3 bases are TGTGCCAGCATCGTAGTTTCACCCCTCCACTTT. Protein sequence: CASIVVSPLHF.

The sample holds a few counts of this clonotype. J is TRBJ2-7 and V is TRBV28; 9 nucleotides align to TRBD1. This CDR3 spans 15 amino acids. CDR1 is MDHEN, CDR2 SYDVKM, per germline. The V segment lost 4 bases and the J segment 1 base; nucleotides outside the gene matches: 5. The CDR3 loop is CASSWTGTGSYEQYF. CDR3 nucleotides: TGTGCCAGCAGTTGGACCGGGACAGGGTCCTACGAGCAGTACTTC.

This clonotype showed up just a few times. The chain has TRBV6-1 and TRBJ1-3, with a possible D match to TRBD1 (5 bases). V lost 6 bases, J lost 2 bases, and 11 bases lay in between. The CDR3 has 14 residues. Germline values: CDR1 MNHNS, CDR2 SASEGT. The CDR3 region has the DNA TGTGCCAGCAGACACCAGGGTGCTGGAAACACCATATATTTT. This sequence encodes CASRHQGAGNTIYF.

This clonotype was seen ten or more times. The chain joins TRBV2 to TRBJ1-2; TRBD1 matches at 7 bases. CDR3 size: 16 residues. Germline V lookup: CDR1 SNHLY, CDR2 FYNNEI. V trimming: 6 bases; J trimming: 5 bases; junction bases outside the gene matches: 15. CDR3 sequence reads: CASSRTGTEGTYGYTF. DNA of the CDR3: TGTGCCAGCAGCCGTACCGGGACAGAGGGTACTTATGGCTACACCTTC. The variable domain in full, with the rest retrieved from reference TRBV2 and TRBJ1-2, is EPEVTQTPSHQVTQMGQEVILRCVPISNHLYFYWYRQILGQKVEFLVSFYNNEISEKSEIFDDQFSVERPDGSNFTLKIRSTKLEDSAMYFCASSRTGTEGTYGYTFGSGTRLTVV.

The table lists this clonotype with a few counts. The genes are TRBV6-4 and TRBJ1-6, with 7 bases that match TRBD1. CDR1 is MRHNA and CDR2 is SNTAGT in the germline V gene. The J segment lost 0 bases and the V segment lost 11 bases, leaving 7 bases of the junction unmatched. This CDR3 region has 15 residues. The CDR3, as DNA: TGTGCCGGAAACAGACAGGGCTCCTATAATTCACCCCTCCACTTT. Its protein product is CAGNRQGSYNSPLHF.

This clonotype was counted a few times. The V call is TRBV5-4, the J call TRBJ1-6; the D is unclear. CDR1 SGHNT and CDR2 YYREEE come from the germline V gene (reference sequence). The length of the CDR3 is 13 residues. Trimming left V 0 bases short and J 5 bases short, with 3 bases between. CDR3 in DNA: TGTGCCAGCAGCTTGGTGGATAATTCACCCCTCCACTTT. Translated, it gives CASSLVDNSPLHF.

The V and J genes are TRBV19 and TRBJ1-2; 10 nucleotides agree with TRBD1. The CDR3 length is 13 residues. Germline V gives CDR1 LNHDA, CDR2 SQIVND (reference sequence). Unmatched junction bases numbered 1, after V lost 3 bases and J lost 6 bases. Written as DNA, the CDR3 is TGTGCCAGTAGTATGGGACAGGGGAATGGCTACACCTTC. Translating gives CASSMGQGNGYTF. Complete variable domain (other parts from reference TRBV19 and TRBJ1-2): DGGITQSPKYLFRKEGQNVTLSCEQNLNHDAMYWYRQDPGQGLRLIYYSQIVNDFQKGDIAEGYSVSREKKESFPLTVTSAQKNPTAFYLCASSMGQGNGYTFGSGTRLTVV.

The rearrangement links TRBV28 to TRBJ1-4; D may be TRBD1 (6 bases). Germline assignment: CDR1 MDHEN and CDR2 SYDVKM. The V end lost 3 bases, the J end lost 4 bases, and 15 bases lay between the germline ends. This CDR3 contains 16 residues. For the CDR3, the DNA is TGTGCCAGCAGTTTTAGAGGGAGGGGGGTTAATGAAAAACTGTTTTTT. Its protein is CASSFRGRGVNEKLFF. Supplemented by reference TRBV28 and TRBJ1-4, the full variable domain reads DVKVTQSSRYLVKRTGEKVFLECVQDMDHENMFWYRQDPGLGLRLIYFSYDVKMKEKGDIPEGYSVSREKKERFSLILESASTNQTSMYLCASSFRGRGVNEKLFFGSGTQLSVL.

The chain carries TRBV6-1 and TRBJ1-2; TRBD1 aligns across 10 bases. This CDR3 is 13 amino acids long. The germline V gene has CDR1 MNHNS and CDR2 SASEGT. V gave up 8 bases and J gave up 7 bases; unmatched junction bases: 7. In nucleotides, the CDR3 is TGTGCCAGCGGCCGACAGGGGGCGCTTGGCTACACCTTC. This encodes CASGRQGALGYTF.

This clonotype was seen more than once but under ten times. The chain carries TRBV15 and TRBJ1-5; D is uncertain. V dropped 0 bases and J dropped 4 bases, with 7 bases sitting between them. This CDR3 has 14 amino acids. In germline, CDR1 is LNHNV, CDR2 YYDKDF (reference sequence). CDR3 sequence (DNA): TGTGCCACCAGCAGAGATCACCAAAATCAGCCCCAGCATTTT. It codes for CATSRDHQNQPQHF.

A remark on this clonotype: It is unclear where the CDR3 begins or ends on the DNA, so no DNA is shown, and the CDR3 is as TCRdb lists it. The CDR3 here is CASSFYICSATGTGITEAFF. The V and J genes are TRBV5-1 and TRBJ1-1; the listed D gene, TRBD1, was not tested against the DNA. Germline V gene data show CDR1 as SGHRS and CDR2 as YFSETQ. Termini included, the CDR3 measures 20 amino acids.

Of note for this clonotype: This sequence may be a read error, since a much larger clone differs from it by one base. The chain uses TRBV28 and TRBJ1-5, with D hard to call. Germline-derived CDR1 and CDR2 are MDHEN and SYDVKM. The CDR3 loop spans 12 amino acids. Between the trimmed V and J ends, which lost 7 bases and 7 bases, there was a span of 11 bases. The CDR3 nucleotides are TGTGCCAGCATCGAGAAGGGCCAGCCCCAGCATTTT. Its translation: CASIEKGQPQHF. The whole variable domain, remainder taken from reference TRBV28 and TRBJ1-5, is DVKVTQSSRYLVKRTGEKVFLECVQDMDHENMFWYRQDPGLGLRLIYFSYDVKMKEKGDIPEGYSVSREKKERFSLILESASTNQTSMYLCASIEKGQPQHFGDGTRLSIL.

This clonotype was detected many times. This sequence joins TRBV20-1 and TRBJ1-5; 11 bases match TRBD1. The germline CDR1 and CDR2 sequences are DFQATT and SNEGSKA (reference sequence). Trimming at V came to 7 bases and at J to 6 bases, leaving 5 bases not matched to a gene. The CDR3 length is 13 residues. This chain's CDR3 is CSVGDRGSQPQHF. CDR3 DNA: TGCAGTGTCGGGGACAGGGGGAGTCAGCCCCAGCATTTT.